The clone carrying this TCR beta chain was observed a single time. This sample is part of a study of blood T cell repertoires in COVID-19. On the study more broadly: PBMCs, B-cell-depleted T cells, or T cells provided the cDNA or gDNA that made up the material.

V was cut by 6 bases and J by 7 bases, with 13 bases left in between. The germline gives CDR1 SNHLY, CDR2 FYNNEI. There are 12 residues in the CDR3. The authors' processing: Scientists estimated how many nucleated cells there were by amplifying reference gene primers. Data came from immunoSEQ multiplex PCR; TCRdb stores just in-frame clones and leaves some out. The V and J calls and clone size were taken over from that table, and D and trimming were inferred from the DNA. The sample consists of 50,000 to 70,000 clones, more than 85% of them appearing once. V is TRBV2 and J is TRBJ2-7; possibly TRBD1 for D (6 bases). Sequenced sample: peripheral blood. This receptor was taken from a man aged 60 to 75 with acute or convalescent COVID-19. As DNA, the CDR3 is TGTGCCAGCAGCGCGGACAGATATGAGCAGTACTTC. It codes for CASSADRYEQYF.